A selection of T cell receptor beta chains follows, all from one sample in a study of blood T cell repertoires in COVID-19. Generated by immunoSEQ multiplex PCR, the TCRdb table keeps only in-frame clones and is missing some. This table holds around 500,000 clones, 70% to 90% found once. Sequencing input: peripheral blood. These TCRs come from a human donor in a cohort sampled during active COVID-19. Both conserved end residues are part of each CDR3. The order of the fields is J gene, clone size, D gene, V gene, CDR3 DNA, CDR3 protein. A D gene is named only where the DNA matches it firmly. The size entry is marked missing in some rows and otherwise reads once, few, many or a size class.

TRBJ2-7 | - | - | TRBV6-5 | TGTGCCAGCAGTCGGGGTCACAGTCTCCCCTACGAGCAGTACTTC | CASSRGHSLPYEQYF
TRBJ2-1 | few | TRBD2 | TRBV19 | TGTGCCAGTAGTGCAAAACTAGCGGGAGGGGGGAATGAGCAGTTCTTC | CASSAKLAGGGNEQFF
TRBJ1-4 | - | - | TRBV4-2 | TGTGCCAGCAGCCCCCTTTCTCAGGGAAATGAAAAACTGTTTTTT | CASSPLSQGNEKLFF
TRBJ1-1 | - | - | TRBV27 | TGTGCCAGCAGTTTGGGCCCCAGAAACACTGAAGCTTTCTTT | CASSLGPRNTEAFF
TRBJ1-4 | - | - | TRBV6-5 | TGTGCCAGCAGTTACTCTGGGAGGGGACGGGAAAAACTGTTTTTT | CASSYSGRGREKLFF
TRBJ1-2 | - | - | TRBV7-9 | TGTGCCAGCAGATTAGACCAGATTTATGGCTACACCTTC | CASRLDQIYGYTF
TRBJ1-2 | - | - | TRBV30 | TGTGCCTGGAGAAAGGACAGCGCTAACTATGGCTACACCTTC | CAWRKDSANYGYTF
TRBJ2-1 | once | - | TRBV6-5 | TGTGCCAGCAGTCCAAAGAGGAGCTCCTACAATGAGCAGTTCTTC | CASSPKRSSYNEQFF
TRBJ1-1 | - | TRBD1 | TRBV19 | TGTGCCAGTAGGAAACAGGGGGGTCCGGGCACTGAAGCTTTCTTT | CASRKQGGPGTEAFF
TRBJ1-5 | - | - | TRBV2 | TGTGCCAGCAGCTCCCTAGACGGTCAGCCCCAGCATTTT | CASSSLDGQPQHF
TRBJ2-2 | - | TRBD2 | TRBV30 | TGTGCCTGGAGTGTACTCCTCGCGGGAGGAGTATCCGGGGAGCTGTTTTTT | CAWSVLLAGGVSGELFF
TRBJ1-5 | once | - | TRBV18 | TGTGCCAGCTCCAGGACAGCAGATAGCAATCAGCCCCAGCATTTT | CASSRTADSNQPQHF
TRBJ2-5 | - | - | TRBV5-1 | TGCGCCAGCAGCTTGGCCCCGAGATTCCAAGAGACCCAGTACTTC | CASSLAPRFQETQYF
TRBJ2-1 | - | - | TRBV6-5 | TGTGCCAGCTCTCGGGCTAGCGAGTACAATGAGCAGTTCTTC | CASSRASEYNEQFF
TRBJ2-2 | - | - | TRBV28 | TGTGCCAGCAGTTTATCGAACAGGGTCACCGGGGAGCTGTTTTTT | CASSLSNRVTGELFF
TRBJ1-5 | - | - | TRBV19 | TGTGCCAGTACCTCGGGAAGGGCCAGCAATCAGCCCCAGCATTTT | CASTSGRASNQPQHF
TRBJ1-1 | - | - | TRBV19 | TGTGCCAGTAGCCCGCAGGGGTTGAACACTGAAGCTTTCTTT | CASSPQGLNTEAFF